This T cell receptor (beta chain) was sequenced for a study of identical twins. TCRdb re-called the 5' RACE reads through MiXCR, storing one row per CDR3 protein. Counted here are more than 200,000 distinct CDR3 sequences, around 10% occurring once; the ten biggest clones make up 5% to 6.5%. Study-level findings and limits: Those out-of-frame alpha sequences shared by twins showed an excess of low generation probability. Clonotypes of the beta chain that were abundant in cord blood carried fewer insertions (memory repertoires showed none).

The CDR3 consists of 13 residues. The germline CDR1 and CDR2 sequences are DFQATT and SNEGSKA (reference sequence). After removal of 7 bases from V and 9 bases from J, the junction contained 11 bases not matched to a gene. Healthy Caucasians provided all donations. With respect to this clonotype: The antigen remains undetermined.

The V and J genes are TRBV20-1 and TRBJ2-3, with 9 bases identical to TRBD2. This receptor was obtained from a woman under 30 in good health. Specimen: memory (CD45RO+) T cells sorted from blood. CDR3 bases: TGCAGTGTGCCCGCGGGAGGGGTGTGGACGCAGTATTTT. It encodes CSVPAGGVWTQYF.